This T cell receptor beta chain was retrieved from a study of early T cells in non-severe SARS-CoV-2 infection (dated by TCRdb to the early 2020s). A note on the overall study: Bulk RNA from unsorted whole blood was used for TCR sequencing, so alpha and beta chains could not be paired. Results and caveats for the whole study, not just this receptor: VDJdb matching was skewed toward anti-spike CD8 responses and likely underestimated virus-specific expansions, missing private and CD4 specificities.

This clonotype was seen many times. Its antigen remains undetermined. One base away there is no much larger clone; base qualities are not given. Sequences SGHNT (CDR1) and YYREEE (CDR2) are obtained from the germline V gene (reference sequence). Including the terminal cysteine and phenylalanine, the CDR3 comprises 14 residues. Kept here is only the CDR3 DNA, which spans 42 bases and is read in frame from base 1. Relative to germline, V is 4 bases shorter and J is 4 bases shorter, with 14 bases between their ends. Set within a cohort of healthcare workers in London, UK, this nested case-control study involved weekly PCR testing of nasopharyngeal swabs along with blood sampling. Between 23 and 31 March 2020, the week of the UK lockdown, healthcare workers were enrolled and then followed up weekly for as long as 16 weeks. Library generation was performed with 5' RACE. Sequencing instrument: NextSeq 500. Unique molecular identifiers were attached to individual cDNA molecules in the TCR library protocol so that sequencing error and PCR bias could be corrected. Sequencing covered both TCR alpha and beta chains, and within each sample the abundances of alpha and beta sequences were tightly co-correlated. For the original study's pipeline: Decombinator V4 was used to annotate TCR sequences for V gene, J gene and CDR3. Expanded TCRs were defined as changing significantly between any two time points under a Poisson model with p below 0.0001. TCR abundances were normalised to the total number of TCRs sequenced per sample and expressed as counts per million. TRAV1-2 paired with TRAJ12, TRAJ20 or TRAJ33 defined MAIT TCRs, while TRAV10 paired with TRAJ18 defined iNKT TCRs. VDJdb, accessed 1 November 2021, was searched for CMV, EBV and SARS-CoV-2 annotated TCRs, excluding TCRs annotated for multiple antigens. The public reads were reprocessed in TCRdb via fastp at Q25 and MiXCR, keeping in-frame beta chains. Here each entry gathers all rows of one CDR3 protein and keeps the most common genes and DNA. The V and J calls shown here were made by TCRdb, not taken from the authors' results. The sample contains tens of thousands of distinct CDR3 sequences, less than 5.5% of them found a single time. Of the sample, roughly 6.6% falls within the top ten clones.

The sequence joins TRBV5-4 to TRBJ1-1, with the D gene uncertain. The sample was whole blood, taken at baseline. The TCR was taken from an adult who was a healthcare worker with PCR-confirmed SARS-CoV-2 infection or an uninfected control (not recorded which). The nucleotide sequence is given as TGTGCCAGCAGCACCTGGACCATCGGCACTGAAGCTTTCTTT. Its coded protein is CASSTWTIGTEAFF.